This entry features one T cell receptor beta chain sequence. This clone has a single count. The specificity of this receptor is unknown. No qualities accompany the bases; no much larger clone lies one base away. Libraries were constructed by the immunoSEQ multiplex PCR assay. For the multiplex PCR, a mixture combining 60 forward primers for TCR Vbeta segments and 13 reverse primers for TCR Jbeta segments was used. Amplification of the CDR3 region of rearranged TCR beta genes was performed with a multiplex PCR assay on genomic DNA. The amplified TCR beta libraries were sequenced on the Illumina HiSeq System as 87-base-pair reads. Per the source publication's procedure: A later analysis tallied around 82 million unique TCR beta chains across the approximately 670 repertoires, and some 10 million of those chains were shared by two or more donors. To remove PCR and sequencing errors, raw reads were error-corrected and collapsed into unique sequences using a nearest-neighbor algorithm that merged closely related sequences. CDR3 sequences were aligned to IMGT reference sequences to assign V, D and J gene segments. For a sequence to be retained, a match of at least six nucleotides to both a V gene segment and a J gene segment was required. A rearrangement counted as productive if the CDR3 had no stop codons and remained in frame with V and J, and every other rearrangement counted as non-productive. CDR3 was defined according to IMGT convention as the region running from the second conserved V-encoded cysteine to the conserved J-encoded phenylalanine. Sequences without an unambiguous match to a single V gene segment were excluded from the earlier analysis of almost 600 of the donors. An earlier analysis of under 750 of the donors called V segments functional above 56.7% productive rearrangements and segregating when the between-donor standard deviation exceeded 5%. A statistical classification framework was built to diagnose cytomegalovirus status from the catalog of TCR beta chain sequences. A later analysis assigned V and J genes by comparing TCR nucleotide sequences with IMGT/GENE-DB human TR gene sequences. Using the TCRdist pipeline, a later analysis assigned CDR3 sequences along with most-parsimonious VDJ recombination scenarios. In a later analysis, each TCR beta chain was defined by its CDR3 amino acid sequence together with its V-gene family, and reads lacking a unique V-gene family were excluded. As a way to deal with suspected cross-contamination and a sequencing artifact, a later analysis dropped more than 500 nucleotide sequences that were highly shared and had low generation probability. In a later analysis, a clonal expansion index for each public chain was calculated from normalized within-repertoire ranks of inferred template counts. In a later analysis, generation probabilities were computed using a VDJ recombination model fitted to out-of-frame rearrangements, and the results were checked against IGoR. Hypergeometric tests were used in a later analysis to score TCR-TCR, TCR-HLA and TCR-CMV co-occurrence, with a repertoire-size bias correction applied to the TCR pairs. A later analysis estimated false discovery rates by permuting HLA or CMV assignments 20 times. A later analysis grouped co-occurring TCRs with DBSCAN, adding TCRdist sequence similarity when clustering within HLA-allele-positive subsets. Co-occurrence clustering excluded repertoires with fewer than 30,000 or more than 120,000 public chains, plus five with anomalous nucleotide sharing. This is the immuneACCESS table as TCRdb keeps it, with only in-frame sequences that have V and J called. A part of the clones is gone; compared with another copy, unresolved V genes explain less than half, and the rest is unexplained. V, J and clone size derive from that table, while D and trimming were established from the DNA sequence. The sample records about 120,000 clones, around 84% of which are singletons. The top ten hold about 1.8% of the sample.

The record originates from a study of cytomegalovirus exposure and HLA in healthy donors (dated by TCRdb to the late 2010s). Regarding the research as a whole: In an earlier analysis of 550 to 750 of the donors, around 300 Gb of sequence data and 120 million or so unique TCR beta sequences from about 179 million T cells were reported. Approximately 310 gigabases of sequencing data and some 85 million unique TCR sequences were included in an early release covering over 600 HLA-typed donors. The genetic ancestry cluster associated with self-reported Caucasian donors included 65% to 90% of the roughly 400 genotyped donors. The study was designed to test whether signatures of past pathogen exposure could be identified by cataloging public T cell receptors. Using immunosequencing, the study profiled T cell repertoires from 666 subjects and related those repertoires to cytomegalovirus serostatus. A separate validation cohort of 100 to 150 different subjects was used in addition to the roughly 640-subject first cohort. High-throughput TCR immunosequencing, statistical association of individual TCRs with disease status, and machine learning were combined to predict cytomegalovirus infection status. In a later analysis, previously published TCR beta repertoires from fewer than 750 donors were re-analyzed and high-resolution HLA genotyping was added so that TCR occurrence patterns could be studied. In the later analysis, no new phenotypic data were used to find candidate immune exposures; instead, reliance was placed on TCR beta sequences and their occurrence across donors. An earlier analysis of 587 of the donors applied high-throughput TCR beta sequencing to assess whether each TCR beta V gene segment acted as functional or pseudogenic. Donor age, sex, ethnicity and CMV serostatus were collected together with the repertoire data. Genome-wide SNP genotypes for about 55% of the roughly 670 donors were used in a later genetic analysis, which treated that subset as a discovery cohort. All discovery cohort repertoires had been generated using a single sequencing platform. Both class I and class II loci were covered by HLA typing, at four-digit resolution. The number of donors typed differed by locus, with about 629-640 for A, B, C, DRB1 and DQB1, over 500 for DQA1, 600 to 610 for DPA1, and 400 to 490 for DPB1. Several DR-DQ haplotypes were treated as single units for association and clustering because of strong linkage in the cohort. Among about 410 genotyped donors of the cohort, an average of approximately 200,000 unique TCR beta nucleotide sequences was sequenced per donor, of which about 18% were non-productive. Overall results and qualifications from the work: Several of the top co-occurrence clusters appeared to be linked to parvovirus B19, influenza, CMV and Epstein-Barr virus, according to a later analysis. The cohort was sequenced for TCR beta chains only, and without alpha or paired-chain data the features that could be detected were limited. A further reported finding was that TCR beta sequences accurately predicted the HLA-A and HLA-B alleles for most subjects in the first cohort. A group of highly shared sequence variants was considered likely to be a technical artifact of the sequencing pipeline. A few of the identified cytomegalovirus-associated TCR beta chains were confirmed in vitro to be specific for cytomegalovirus antigens. The only immune exposure information available for the cohort was CMV serostatus. HLA typing was unavailable for some donors at each locus, so association tests used only the typed subset. An association between a missense DCLRE1C variant and V-gene and J-gene trimming of TCR beta chains was found in a later genetic analysis and replicated in an independent cohort. In both the original and validation cohorts, the classifier was reported to diagnose cytomegalovirus status with high specificity and sensitivity. Most CMV-associated TCR beta chains appeared to be HLA-restricted in a later analysis, and the HLA associations seemed to be driven largely by CMV exposure. The earlier analysis of approximately 590 of the donors excluded some 15 rarely observed V segments, including chromosome 9 orphons, because counts were too low. While some public TCRs were present in many individuals, most TCR sequences turned up only very rarely across donors. Compared with equally common non-associated chains, HLA-associated TCR beta chains in a later analysis were more clonally expanded and had lower generation probabilities. Assigning TCR associations to individual alleles was difficult when HLA alleles, especially DR and DQ, strongly co-occurred. The 87-base-pair reads could not distinguish some IMGT-functional V segments, including TRBV6-2 and TRBV6-3, so those segments were excluded. In an earlier analysis of around 600 of the donors, most TCR beta V segments were observed in productive rearrangements about 90% or about 30% of the time, broadly matching IMGT annotations. Compared with the roughly 720-donor mean, donors in an Asian-associated ancestry cluster had fewer N-insertions in productive TCRs, according to a later genetic analysis. In a later analysis, the rate of TCR association differed among HLA loci, with DRB1 alleles having the most associated TCRs and HLA-C alleles having the fewest. In a later analysis, around 15,000 TCR beta sequences were associated with specific HLA alleles at a false discovery rate of 0.05. Correlated functional status among segregating V segments might reflect linkage disequilibrium, but an unknown experimental factor could not be ruled out. A total of about 150 TCR beta chains were listed by the study as associated with cytomegalovirus. Presence/absence analyses assumed roughly uniform sequencing depth across donors, an assumption that may not hold. The authors suggested that the approach could potentially be extended to other disease states and immunological phenotypes.

Trimming takes 4 bases off V and 3 bases off J; junction bases not matched to a gene: 7. Reading the germline V gene (reference sequence) gives CDR1 LNHDA and CDR2 SQIVND. The CDR3 covers 15 residues, taking in both the cysteine and the phenylalanine. Of all the DNA, just the CDR3 is kept, 45 bases in frame from base 1. In total, just over 650 healthy bone marrow donors made up the cohort. All cohort members were sampled while nominally healthy, although unrecorded immune exposures were likely present. The donor tested CMV seronegative, placing the donor among the roughly 350 seronegative members of the cohort. A peripheral blood sample was provided by each donor, and peripheral blood mononuclear cells were used for TCR beta sequencing. Genomic DNA extraction from the blood cell samples was performed with the Qiagen DNeasy Blood Extraction Kit.

Sequencing input: PBMCs. This TCR was sampled from a man in his late teens or twenties in good health and CMV-seronegative. The chain is assembled from TRBV19 and TRBJ2-7, with 9 central nucleotides matching TRBD2. The nucleotide sequence is TGTGCCAGTAGTACAGCTAGCGGGGAATTCTACGAGCAGTACTTC. This is translated as CASSTASGEFYEQYF.